These 12 T cell receptor beta chains were all obtained from the same sample, sequenced in a study of blood T cell repertoires in COVID-19 (dated by TCRdb to between 2020 and 2021). Libraries were made using the immunoSEQ multiplex PCR assay. The immuneACCESS repertoire file appears here via TCRdb, limited to in-frame rearrangements. These files lack a portion of the clones; in checked studies, under half of the deficit traces to unresolved V genes, and the cause of the others is not known. In all, the sample holds under 250,000 clones, and 80% to 90% of those were seen once. The ten most abundant clones make up 3.5% to 4.5% of the sample. Sequencing was done on a sample of peripheral blood. These receptors originate from a middle-aged man with acute or convalescent COVID-19.

This clone came up once. The CDR3: CASGRGGTGELFF. In nucleotides, the CDR3 is TGTGCCAGCGGCAGGGGAGGGACCGGGGAGCTGTTTTTT. The gene calls are TRBV12-3 or TRBV12-4 and TRBJ2-2; a possible D gene is TRBD2 (7 bases). Between the trimmed V and J ends, which lost 8 bases and 5 bases, there was a span of 12 bases. The CDR3 consists of 13 residues.

The chain combines TRBV19 with TRBJ1-1, with D possibly matching TRBD1 (6 bases). Germline V gives CDR1 LNHDA, CDR2 SQIVND (reference sequence). Trimming shortened V by 3 bases and J by 8 bases, and 13 bases separated the two germline ends. CDR3 length: 13 residues. CDR3 residues: CASSILDRPEAFF. The CDR3 nucleotides read TGTGCCAGTAGTATTCTGGACAGACCAGAAGCTTTCTTT.

The chain is built from TRBV3-1 (or the pseudogene TRBV3-2) and TRBJ2-1; 9 bases are shared with TRBD2. V dropped 4 bases and J dropped 0; count of bases not matched to a gene: 4. CDR1 is LGHDT and CDR2 is YNNKEL in the germline V gene (reference sequence). This CDR3 is 16 amino acids long. CDR3 amino acids: CASSPRLADSYNEQFF. In nucleotides, the CDR3 is TGTGCCAGCAGCCCCCGACTAGCGGACTCCTACAATGAGCAGTTCTTC.

V gene TRBV27 combines with J gene TRBJ1-6, with D perhaps TRBD1 (6 bases). CDR1 is MNHEY, CDR2 SMNVEV, per germline (reference sequence). Trimming took 5 bases from V and 6 from J, leaving 8 bases between them. The CDR3 has 13 amino acids. In DNA, the CDR3 is TGTGCCAGCAGTGGACAGATTAATTCACCCCTCCACTTT. Translating it yields CASSGQINSPLHF.

As regards this clone: The junction departs from the called germline gene at one end, perhaps through a read error. The chain has TRBV2 and TRBJ1-2; 9 bases are a match to TRBD1. CDR3 length: 11 amino acids. From germline, CDR1 is SNHLY and CDR2 FYNNEI. The CDR3 sequence is CASEGEGQGRF. As DNA, the CDR3 is TGTGCCAGCGAAGGTGAGGGACAGGGACGCTTC. The complete variable domain, with remaining parts taken from reference TRBV2 and TRBJ1-2, reads EPEVTQTPSHQVTQMGQEVILRCVPISNHLYFYWYRQILGQKVEFLVSFYNNEISEKSEIFDDQFSVERPDGSNFTLKIRSTKLEDSAMYFCASEGEGQGRFGSGTRLTVV.

The chain carries TRBV11-2 and TRBJ2-3, with TRBD1 as a possible D gene (5 bases). Trimming took 0 bases from V and 4 from J, leaving 8 bases between them. CDR3 length equals 14 residues. Germline lookup yields CDR1 SGHAT and CDR2 FQNNGV. The CDR3 DNA reads as TGTGCCAGCAGCTTAGACAGGGTGGCAGATACGCAGTATTTT. Translation: CASSLDRVADTQYF.

V usage is TRBV2 and J usage is TRBJ2-7; 9 bases agree with TRBD1. The CDR3 has 16 residues. Germline trimming cut 6 bases from V and 9 bases from J; bases unmatched to any gene: 18. Germline-derived CDR1 and CDR2 are SNHLY and FYNNEI. CDR3 DNA: TGTGCCAGCAGCTATTATCCGGACAGGGGCTATGGGGTGCAGTACTTC. It specifies CASSYYPDRGYGVQYF. The full variable domain, rest sourced from reference TRBV2 and TRBJ2-7, is EPEVTQTPSHQVTQMGQEVILRCVPISNHLYFYWYRQILGQKVEFLVSFYNNEISEKSEIFDDQFSVERPDGSNFTLKIRSTKLEDSAMYFCASSYYPDRGYGVQYFGPGTRLTVT.

The V call is TRBV3-1 (or the pseudogene TRBV3-2), the J call TRBJ2-7, with TRBD2 as a possible D gene (6 bases). The V gene lost 5 bases and the J gene lost 3 bases, with 17 bases spanning the gap. The CDR3 consists of 15 residues. Germline V gene lookup returns CDR1 LGHDT and CDR2 YNNKEL (reference sequence). CDR3 nucleotides: TGTGCCAGCAGCGAGGCTAGCGCTAAGGGCTACGAGCAGTACTTC. This sequence encodes CASSEASAKGYEQYF.

V is TRBV2 and J is TRBJ1-5, with D maybe TRBD1 (5 bases). The CDR3 has 12 residues. Germline CDR1 and CDR2: SNHLY and FYNNEI. The V gene lost 6 bases and the J gene lost 6 bases, with 9 bases spanning the gap. As DNA, the CDR3 is TGTGCCAGCAGACACAGGTTTCAGCCCCAGCATTTT. Protein sequence: CASRHRFQPQHF.

This clone was detected a few times. This chain uses TRBV5-1 with TRBJ1-2; 8 bases line up with TRBD1. The CDR3 has 14 residues. The germline gives CDR1 SGHRS, CDR2 YFSETQ. The ends lost 4 bases at V and 6 bases at J; junction bases unmatched: 8. The CDR3: CASSLDRGYDGYTF. The CDR3 region has the DNA TGCGCCAGCAGCCTAGACAGGGGCTATGATGGCTACACCTTC. The full variable domain, in which reference TRBV5-1 and TRBJ1-2 provide the parts outside the CDR3, is KAGVTQTPRYLIKTRGQQVTLSCSPISGHRSVSWYQQTPGQGLQFLFEYFSETQRNKGNFPGRFSGRQFSNSRSEMNVSTLELGDSALYLCASSLDRGYDGYTFGSGTRLTVV.

The rearrangement joins TRBV5-4 to TRBJ2-7, with 11 positions matching TRBD2. Germline loops: CDR1 SGHNT, CDR2 YYREEE (reference sequence). The CDR3 consists of 14 residues. V lost 4 bases and J lost 1; bases outside the gene matches: 1. The DNA of the CDR3 is TGTGCCAGCAGCCTAGCGGGAGGTTCCTACGAGCAGTACTTC. Protein: CASSLAGGSYEQYF. The variable domain in full, completed from reference TRBV5-4 and TRBJ2-7, reads ETGVTQSPTHLIKTRGQQVTLRCSSQSGHNTVSWYQQALGQGPQFIFQYYREEENGRGNFPPRFSGLQFPNYSSELNVNALELDDSALYLCASSLAGGSYEQYFGPGTRLTVT.

The chain recombines TRBV7-8 with TRBJ2-7, with a tentative D call TRBD2 (5 bases). Per the germline V gene, CDR1 is SGHVS and CDR2 is FQNEAQ. V was cut by 10 bases and J by 7 bases, with 14 bases left in between. The CDR3 contains 11 residues. CDR3 residues: CAMGDAREQYF. The DNA for the CDR3 is TGTGCCATGGGAGACGCTAGGGAGCAGTACTTC.